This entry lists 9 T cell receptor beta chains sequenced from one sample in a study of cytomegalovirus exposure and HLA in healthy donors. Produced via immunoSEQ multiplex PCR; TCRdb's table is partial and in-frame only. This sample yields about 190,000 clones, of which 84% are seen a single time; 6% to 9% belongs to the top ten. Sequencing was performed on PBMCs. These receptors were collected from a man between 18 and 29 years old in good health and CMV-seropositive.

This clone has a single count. CDR3 sequence: CASSYGEDTEAFF. The CDR3 nucleotides are TGTGCCAGCAGTTACGGGGAGGACACTGAAGCTTTCTTT. The chain joins TRBV6-6 to TRBJ1-1; D remains unclear. The V and J ends lost 2 bases and 3 bases respectively, with 7 bases between them. The length of the CDR3 is 13 residues. In germline, CDR1 is MNHNY, CDR2 SVGAGI (reference sequence).

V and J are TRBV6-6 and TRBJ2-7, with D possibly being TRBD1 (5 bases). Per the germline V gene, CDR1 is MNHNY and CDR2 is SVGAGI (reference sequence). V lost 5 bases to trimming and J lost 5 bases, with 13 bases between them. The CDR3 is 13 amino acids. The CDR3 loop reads CASSDSWGDEQYF. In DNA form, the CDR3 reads TGTGCCAGCAGTGACAGTTGGGGCGACGAGCAGTACTTC.

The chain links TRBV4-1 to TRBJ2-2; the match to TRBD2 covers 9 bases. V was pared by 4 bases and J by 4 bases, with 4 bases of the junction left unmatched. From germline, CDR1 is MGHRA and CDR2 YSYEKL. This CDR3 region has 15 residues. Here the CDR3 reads CASSLGLARTGELFF. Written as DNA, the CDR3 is TGCGCCAGCAGCCTTGGACTAGCGCGCACCGGGGAGCTGTTTTTT.

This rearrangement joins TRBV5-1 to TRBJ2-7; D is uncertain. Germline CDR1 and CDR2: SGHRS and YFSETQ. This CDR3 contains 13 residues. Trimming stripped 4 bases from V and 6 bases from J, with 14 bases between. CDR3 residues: CASSPLSLSEQYF. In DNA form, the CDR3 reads TGCGCCAGCAGCCCGCTATCATTATCCGAGCAGTACTTC.

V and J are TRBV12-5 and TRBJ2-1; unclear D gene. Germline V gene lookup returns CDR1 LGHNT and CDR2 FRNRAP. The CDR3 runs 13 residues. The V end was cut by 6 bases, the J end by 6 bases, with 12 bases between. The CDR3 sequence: CASGPVGFNEQFF. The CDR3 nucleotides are TGTGCTAGTGGCCCCGTTGGCTTCAATGAGCAGTTCTTC.

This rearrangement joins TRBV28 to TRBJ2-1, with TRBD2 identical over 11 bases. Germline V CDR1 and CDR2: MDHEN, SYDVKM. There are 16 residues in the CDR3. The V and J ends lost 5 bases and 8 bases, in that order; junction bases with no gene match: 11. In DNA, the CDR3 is TGTGCCAGCAGTGCCCCGACTAGCGGGGATTCCGATGAGCAGTTCTTC. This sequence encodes CASSAPTSGDSDEQFF.

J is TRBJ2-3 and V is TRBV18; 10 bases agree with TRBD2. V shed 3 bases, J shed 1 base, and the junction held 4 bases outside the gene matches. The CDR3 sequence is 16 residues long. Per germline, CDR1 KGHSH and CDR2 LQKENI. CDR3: CASSPTLAGGTDTQYF. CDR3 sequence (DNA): TGTGCCAGCTCACCGACGCTAGCGGGGGGCACAGATACGCAGTATTTT. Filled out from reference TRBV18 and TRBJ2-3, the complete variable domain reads NAGVMQNPRHLVRRRGQEARLRCSPMKGHSHVYWYRQLPEEGLKFMVYLQKENIIDESGMPKERFSAEFPKEGPSILRIQQVVRGDSAAYFCASSPTLAGGTDTQYFGPGTRLTVL.

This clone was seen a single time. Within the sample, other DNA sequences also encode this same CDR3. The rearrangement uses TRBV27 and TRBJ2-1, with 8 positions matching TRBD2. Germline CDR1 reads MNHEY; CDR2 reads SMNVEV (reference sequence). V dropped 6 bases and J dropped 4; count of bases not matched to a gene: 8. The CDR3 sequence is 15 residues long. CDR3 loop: CASSLSGSSYNEQFF. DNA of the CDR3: TGTGCCAGCAGCCTAAGCGGGAGTTCATACAATGAGCAGTTCTTC.

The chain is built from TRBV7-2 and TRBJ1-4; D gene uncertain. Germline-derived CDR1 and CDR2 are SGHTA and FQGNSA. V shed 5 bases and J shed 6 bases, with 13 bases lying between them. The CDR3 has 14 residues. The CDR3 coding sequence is TGTGCCAGCAGCCTTACACAATTGGATGAAAAACTGTTTTTT. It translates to CASSLTQLDEKLFF.